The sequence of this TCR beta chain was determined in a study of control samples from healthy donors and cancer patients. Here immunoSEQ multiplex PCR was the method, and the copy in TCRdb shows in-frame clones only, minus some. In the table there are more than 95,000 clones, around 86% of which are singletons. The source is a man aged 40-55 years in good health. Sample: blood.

CDR3 sequence: CASSQDWGPETQYF. The CDR3 DNA is TGCGCCAGCAGCCAAGACTGGGGGCCAGAGACCCAGTACTTC. This sequence joins TRBV4-3 and TRBJ2-5, with a weak D call TRBD1 (6 bases). CDR1 LGHNA and CDR2 YSLEER come from the germline V gene. This CDR3 is 14 amino acids long. Trimming took off 0 bases at V and 4 bases at J, with 9 bases between the two ends.